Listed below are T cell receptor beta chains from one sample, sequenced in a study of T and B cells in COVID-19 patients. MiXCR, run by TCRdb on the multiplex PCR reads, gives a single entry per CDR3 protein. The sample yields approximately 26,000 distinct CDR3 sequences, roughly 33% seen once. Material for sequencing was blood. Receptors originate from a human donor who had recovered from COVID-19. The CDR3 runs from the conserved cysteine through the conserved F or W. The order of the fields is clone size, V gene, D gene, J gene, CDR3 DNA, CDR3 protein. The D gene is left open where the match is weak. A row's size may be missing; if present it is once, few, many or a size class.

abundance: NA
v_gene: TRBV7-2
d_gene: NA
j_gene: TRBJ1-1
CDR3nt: TGTGCCAGCTCAAAGGACGTGAACACTGAAGCTTTCTTT
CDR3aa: CASSKDVNTEAFF

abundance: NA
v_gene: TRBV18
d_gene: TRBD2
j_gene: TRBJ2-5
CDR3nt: TGTGCCAGCTCACCACGAGAATCAGGTCTAGCGGGGTTGCAAGAGACCCAGTACTTC
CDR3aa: CASSPRESGLAGLQETQYF

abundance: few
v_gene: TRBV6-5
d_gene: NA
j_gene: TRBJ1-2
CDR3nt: TGTGCCAGCAGCCGGACCTCTAACTATGGCTACACCTTC
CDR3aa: CASSRTSNYGYTF

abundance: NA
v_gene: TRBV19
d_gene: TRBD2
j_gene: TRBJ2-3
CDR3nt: TGTGCCAGCAGCCAGCCGGGGGGAGATACGCAGTATTTT
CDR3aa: CASSQPGGDTQYF

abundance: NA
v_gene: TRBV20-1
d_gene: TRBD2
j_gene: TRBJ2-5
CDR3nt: TGCAGTGCTACCCGACTAGCGGGGGCGCGTGAGACCCAGTACTTC
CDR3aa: CSATRLAGARETQYF

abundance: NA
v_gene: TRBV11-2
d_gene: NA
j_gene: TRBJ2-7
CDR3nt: TGTGCCAGCAGCCTTTCCGAGGGGACCTACGAGCAGTACTTC
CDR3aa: CASSLSEGTYEQYF

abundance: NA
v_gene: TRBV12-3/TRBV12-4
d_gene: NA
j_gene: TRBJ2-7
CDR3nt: TGTGCCAACAGCCCATTTGACGCGGTGCCGGCCTACGAGCAGTACTTC
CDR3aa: CANSPFDAVPAYEQYF

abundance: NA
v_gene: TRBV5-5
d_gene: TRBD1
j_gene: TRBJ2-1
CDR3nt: TGTGCCAGCAGCACCGGGACAGGGAAAAGCTCCTACAATGAGCAGTTCTTC
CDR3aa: CASSTGTGKSSYNEQFF

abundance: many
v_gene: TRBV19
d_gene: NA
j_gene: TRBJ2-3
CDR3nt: TGTGCCAGTAGTATAGATCGGGGAGTCTACTATAGCACAGATACGCAGTATTTT
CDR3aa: CASSIDRGVYYSTDTQYF

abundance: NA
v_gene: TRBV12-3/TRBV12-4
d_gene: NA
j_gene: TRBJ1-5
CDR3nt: TGTGCCATCAGTTTTTTTGGAGGTAGCAATCAGCCCCAGCATTTT
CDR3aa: CAISFFGGSNQPQHF

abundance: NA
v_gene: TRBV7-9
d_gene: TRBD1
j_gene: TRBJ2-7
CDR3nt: TGTGCCAGCAGCCCTAGGACAGGGAGCTCCTACGAGCAGTACTTC
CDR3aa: CASSPRTGSSYEQYF

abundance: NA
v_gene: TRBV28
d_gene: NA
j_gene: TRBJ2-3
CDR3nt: TGTGCCAGCAGACGTCAGGGAGGTCCAGGGTGGAGCACAGATACGCAGTATTTT
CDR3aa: CASRRQGGPGWSTDTQYF

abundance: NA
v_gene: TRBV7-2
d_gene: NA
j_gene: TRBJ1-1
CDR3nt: TGTGCCAGCAGGGCAGGCAGGAACACTGAAGCTTTCTTT
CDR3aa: CASRAGRNTEAFF

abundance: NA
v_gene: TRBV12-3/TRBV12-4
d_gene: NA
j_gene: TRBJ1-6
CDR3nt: TGTGCCAGCAGTTTCGAGGTGAGACCCCTCCACTTT
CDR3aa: CASSFEVRPLHF

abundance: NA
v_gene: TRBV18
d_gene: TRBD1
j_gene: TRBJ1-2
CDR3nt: TGTGCCAGCTCTCGGGACAGGACAAACTATGGCTACACCTTC
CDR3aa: CASSRDRTNYGYTF

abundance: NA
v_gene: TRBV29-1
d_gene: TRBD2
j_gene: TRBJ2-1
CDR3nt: TGCAGCGTTGACGAGGCTAGCGGGGGAGATTACAATGAGCAGTTCTTC
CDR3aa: CSVDEASGGDYNEQFF

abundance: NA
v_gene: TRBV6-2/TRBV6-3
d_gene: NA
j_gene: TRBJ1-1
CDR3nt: TGTGCCAGCAGTTACCCCGCCGGGCGGTCCTTCTTT
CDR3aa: CASSYPAGRSFF

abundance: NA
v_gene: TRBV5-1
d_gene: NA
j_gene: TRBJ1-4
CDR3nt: TGCGCCAGCAGCTTGGTGGGGTCGGATGGTGAAAAACTGTTTTTT
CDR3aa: CASSLVGSDGEKLFF

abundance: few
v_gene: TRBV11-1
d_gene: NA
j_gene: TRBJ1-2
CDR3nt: TGTGCCAGCAGCTTGACACAGAACTATGGCTACACCTTC
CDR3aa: CASSLTQNYGYTF

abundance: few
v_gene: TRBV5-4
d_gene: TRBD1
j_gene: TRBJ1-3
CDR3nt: TGTGCCAGCAGCCCGGACAGGTCGCAGGCTGGAAACACCATATATTTT
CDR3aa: CASSPDRSQAGNTIYF

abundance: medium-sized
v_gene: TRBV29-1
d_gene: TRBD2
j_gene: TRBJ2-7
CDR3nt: TGCAGCGTTGAAAAGGCTAGCGGGAGCTCCTACGAGCAGTACTTC
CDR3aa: CSVEKASGSSYEQYF

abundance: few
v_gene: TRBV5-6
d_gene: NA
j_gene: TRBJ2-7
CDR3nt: TGTGCCAGCAGCTTGGGGGGGACTTCTGGGGACGAGCAGTACTTC
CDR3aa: CASSLGGTSGDEQYF

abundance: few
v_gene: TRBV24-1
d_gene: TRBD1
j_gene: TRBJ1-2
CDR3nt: TGTGCCACCAGTGATCCTTCCAGGACAGGGGCGCATGGCTACACCTTC
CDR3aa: CATSDPSRTGAHGYTF

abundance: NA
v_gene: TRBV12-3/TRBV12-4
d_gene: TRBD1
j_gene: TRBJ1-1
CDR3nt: TGTGCCAGCAGTGTTAGTGGACAGGGTGTCAAAGCTTTCTTT
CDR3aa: CASSVSGQGVKAFF

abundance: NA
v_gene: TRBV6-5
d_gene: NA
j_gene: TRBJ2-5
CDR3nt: TGTGCCAGCAGTTACCGGGACTTAGAAGAGACCCAGTACTTC
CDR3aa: CASSYRDLEETQYF

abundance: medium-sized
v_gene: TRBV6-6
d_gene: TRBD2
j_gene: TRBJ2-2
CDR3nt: TGTGCCAGCAGTGATGATAGCGGGAGGTCTACCGGGGAGCTGTTTTTT
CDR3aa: CASSDDSGRSTGELFF

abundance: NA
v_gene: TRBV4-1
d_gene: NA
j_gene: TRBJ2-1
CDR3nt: TGCGCCAGCAGCCAAGAGGGTTTGTCTATCAGCTACAATGAGCAGTTCTTC
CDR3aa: CASSQEGLSISYNEQFF

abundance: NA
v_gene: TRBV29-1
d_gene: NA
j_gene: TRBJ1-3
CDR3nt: TGCAGCGGCCTCGGGGGTGGAAACACCATATATTTT
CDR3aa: CSGLGGGNTIYF

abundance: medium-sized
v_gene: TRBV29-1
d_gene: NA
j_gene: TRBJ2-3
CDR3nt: TGCAGCGTTGAAGTGGCGGGGAAAGCTAGCACAGATACGCAGTATTTT
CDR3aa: CSVEVAGKASTDTQYF

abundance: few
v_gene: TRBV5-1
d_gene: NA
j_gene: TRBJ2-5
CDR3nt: TGCGCCAGCAGCGTGACAGCGTCCCAAGAGACCCAGTACTTC
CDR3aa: CASSVTASQETQYF

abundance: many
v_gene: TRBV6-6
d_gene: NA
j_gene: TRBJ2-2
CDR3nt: TGTGCCAGTTACGACAGGCCGAACACCGGGGAGCTGTTTTTT
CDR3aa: CASYDRPNTGELFF

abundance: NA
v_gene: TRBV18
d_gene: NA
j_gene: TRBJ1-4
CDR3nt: TGTGCCAGCTCACCGACCGCAGGGAGTCTAAATGAAAAACTGTTTTTT
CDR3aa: CASSPTAGSLNEKLFF

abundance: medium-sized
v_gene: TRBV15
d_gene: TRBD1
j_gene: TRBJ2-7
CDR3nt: TGTGCCACCAGCAGCCCGGGACAGGCCATGGGCGAGCAGTACTTC
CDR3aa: CATSSPGQAMGEQYF

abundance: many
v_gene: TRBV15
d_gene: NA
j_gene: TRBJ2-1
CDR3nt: TGTGCCACCAGCAGAGATCTGAGAGCCGCCAATGAGCAGTTCTTC
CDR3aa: CATSRDLRAANEQFF

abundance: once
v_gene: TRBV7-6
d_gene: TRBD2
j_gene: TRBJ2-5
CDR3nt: TGTGCCAGCAGCCTAACCTCGGGACTAGCGGGAGTTGAGGAGACCCAGTACTTC
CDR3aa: CASSLTSGLAGVEETQYF

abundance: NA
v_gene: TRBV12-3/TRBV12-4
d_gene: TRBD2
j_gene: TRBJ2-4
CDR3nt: TGTGCCAGCAGTGCCGTAAGCGGGGCAGCCAAAAACATTCAGTACTTC
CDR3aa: CASSAVSGAAKNIQYF

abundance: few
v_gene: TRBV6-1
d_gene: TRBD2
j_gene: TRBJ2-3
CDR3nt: TGTGCCAGCAGTGGCTGGATTTACACCGGGACTAGCGGGAGTTCGAGCACAGATACGCAGTATTTT
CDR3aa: CASSGWIYTGTSGSSSTDTQYF

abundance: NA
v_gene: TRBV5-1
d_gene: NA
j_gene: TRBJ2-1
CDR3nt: TGCGCCAGCAGCTTGGACAGAGCCTCCTCCTACAATGAGCAGTTCTTC
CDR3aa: CASSLDRASSYNEQFF

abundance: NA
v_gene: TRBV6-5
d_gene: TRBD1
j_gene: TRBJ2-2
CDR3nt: TGTGCCAGCATTCGGACAGGGGGGGACGGGGAGCTGTTTTTT
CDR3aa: CASIRTGGDGELFF

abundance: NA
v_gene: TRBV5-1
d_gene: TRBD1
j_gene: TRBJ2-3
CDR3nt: TGCGCCAGCAACCCCGGGACAGGGAGAGATACGCAGTATTTT
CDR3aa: CASNPGTGRDTQYF

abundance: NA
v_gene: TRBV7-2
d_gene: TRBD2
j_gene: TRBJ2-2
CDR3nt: TGTGCCAGCAGCGCCGGACTAGCGACCGGGGAGCTGTTTTTT
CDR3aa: CASSAGLATGELFF

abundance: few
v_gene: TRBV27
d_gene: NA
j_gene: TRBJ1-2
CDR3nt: TGTGCCAGCAGTTTATCGAGGGGGGGCGGCTATGGCTACACCTTC
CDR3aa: CASSLSRGGGYGYTF

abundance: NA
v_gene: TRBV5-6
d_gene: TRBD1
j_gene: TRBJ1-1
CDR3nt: TGTGCCAGCAGCCCGACAGGGCAAGGCACTGAAGCTTTCTTT
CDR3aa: CASSPTGQGTEAFF

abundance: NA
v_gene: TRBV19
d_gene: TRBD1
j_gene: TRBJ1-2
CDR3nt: TGTGCCAGTAGATCGGGGACAGGGGGCTCTTATGGTGGCTACATCTTC
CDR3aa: CASRSGTGGSYGGYIF

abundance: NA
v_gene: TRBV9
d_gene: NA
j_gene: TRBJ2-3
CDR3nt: TGTGCCAGCAGCGTAGCGGGCGGGTCGCAGTATTTT
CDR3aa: CASSVAGGSQYF

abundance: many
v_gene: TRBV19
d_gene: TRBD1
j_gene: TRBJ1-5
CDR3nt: TGTGCCAGTAGTGCAGACAGGGTGTGGCAGCCCCAGCATTTT
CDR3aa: CASSADRVWQPQHF

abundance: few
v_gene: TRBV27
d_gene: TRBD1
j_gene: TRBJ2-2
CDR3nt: TGTGCCAGCAGTTTTTATTACTCCCCCCGGGACAGGGGGCGCGGTGGGGCCGGGGAGCTGTTTTTT
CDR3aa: CASSFYYSPRDRGRGGAGELFF

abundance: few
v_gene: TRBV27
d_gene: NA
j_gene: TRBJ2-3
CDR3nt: TGTGCCAGCAGTTTGGGGGGGCCTGTAGATACGCAGTATTTT
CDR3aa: CASSLGGPVDTQYF

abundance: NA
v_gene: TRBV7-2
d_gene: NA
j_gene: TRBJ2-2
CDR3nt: TGTGCCAGCAGCTTAGACAGAAACACCGGGGAGCTGTTTTTT
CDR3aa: CASSLDRNTGELFF

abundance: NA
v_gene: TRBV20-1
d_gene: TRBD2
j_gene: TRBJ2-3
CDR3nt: TGCAGTGCTAGAAGGCTAGCGGGAGACTACGATACGCAGTATTTT
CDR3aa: CSARRLAGDYDTQYF

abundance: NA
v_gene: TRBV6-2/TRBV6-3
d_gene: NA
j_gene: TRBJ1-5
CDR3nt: TGTGCCAGCAGTTACTTCCATAGCAATCAGCCCCAGCATTTT
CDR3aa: CASSYFHSNQPQHF

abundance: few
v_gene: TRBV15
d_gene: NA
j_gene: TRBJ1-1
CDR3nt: TGTGCCACCCGGGGGGGGTCGAGGAACACTGAAGCTTTCTTT
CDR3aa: CATRGGSRNTEAFF

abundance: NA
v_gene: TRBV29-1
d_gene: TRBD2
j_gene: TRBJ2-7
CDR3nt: TGCAGTGCGACGGGGACTAGCCTTACCTACGAGCAGTACTTC
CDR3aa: CSATGTSLTYEQYF

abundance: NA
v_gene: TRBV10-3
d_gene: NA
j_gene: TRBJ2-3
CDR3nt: TGTGCCATCAGTGGCGGGACGCCAGATACGCAGTATTTT
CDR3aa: CAISGGTPDTQYF

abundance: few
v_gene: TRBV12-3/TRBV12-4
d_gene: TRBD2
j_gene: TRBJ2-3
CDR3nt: TGTGCCAGCAGCATTACGGGACTAGCGGGAGATACGCAGTATTTT
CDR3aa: CASSITGLAGDTQYF

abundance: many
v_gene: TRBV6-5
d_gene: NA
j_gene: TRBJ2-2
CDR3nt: TGTGCCAGCAGCGACCCTCAGTGGGGGGACACCGGGGAGCTGTTTTTT
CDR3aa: CASSDPQWGDTGELFF

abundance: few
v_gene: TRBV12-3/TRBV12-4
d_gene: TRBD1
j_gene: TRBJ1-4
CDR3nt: TGTGCCAGCAGTCGGAACAGGGGGACTAATGAAAAACTGTTTTTT
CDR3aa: CASSRNRGTNEKLFF

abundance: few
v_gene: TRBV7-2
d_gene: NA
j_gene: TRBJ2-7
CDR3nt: TGTGCCAGCAGCTTCGCAGGGATCTACGAGCAGTACTTC
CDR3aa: CASSFAGIYEQYF

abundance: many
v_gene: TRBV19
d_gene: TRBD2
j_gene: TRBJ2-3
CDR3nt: TGTGCCAGTAGTATCCCGGGACTAGCGGGAGTCACAGATACGCAGTATTTT
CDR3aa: CASSIPGLAGVTDTQYF